Shown below are 5 T cell receptor beta chains from a single sample sequenced in a study of T cells in Graves' hyperthyroidism and ophthalmopathy. The investigators amplified TCR beta CDR3 regions from RNA transcripts. First-round RT-PCR of the TCR CDR3 relied on the HTBI primer set. TCRdb ran MiXCR on the multiplex PCR reads and lists one entry per CDR3 protein. The sample yields around 340,000 distinct CDR3 sequences, around 18% seen once. Sequencing was done on a sample of blood. The receptors shown here come from a woman between 40 and 50 years old with Graves' ophthalmopathy.

This clonotype has a single count. The chain is built from TRBV11-2 and TRBJ2-7; 14 nucleotides agree with TRBD2. The CDR3 is 13 amino acids. Per germline, CDR1 SGHAT and CDR2 FQNNGV. V shed 5 bases, J shed 12 bases, and the junction held 6 bases outside the gene matches. The CDR3 reads CASSAGLAGDLYF. CDR3 DNA sequence: TGTGCCAGCAGCGCGGGACTAGCGGGAGATCTGTACTTC.

This clonotype was counted between two and nine times. This clone may be a read error of a much larger clone one base away. V and J are TRBV7-6 and TRBJ1-1; no clear D gene. The CDR3 has 15 amino acids. Germline lookup yields CDR1 SGHVS and CDR2 FNYEAQ. V lost 1 base to trimming and J lost 7 bases, with 16 bases between them. CDR3 bases: TGTGCCAGCAGCTTAGTAAGGGCGAACTTGGATGAAGCTTTCTTT. Amino acids: CASSLVRANLDEAFF.

This clonotype was picked up many times. The DNA of the CDR3 is TGTGCCAGCAGTTCAGCGGGAGCGGGGGGAAACATTCAGTACTTC. Residues: CASSSAGAGGNIQYF. The rearrangement joins TRBV6-2 or TRBV6-3 to TRBJ2-4; 9 positions agree with TRBD2. From germline, CDR1 is MNHEY and CDR2 SVGEGT. The CDR3 sequence is 15 residues long. The V segment lost 4 bases and the J segment 6 bases; nucleotides outside the gene matches: 7.

In this sample, this clonotype turned up many times. A much larger clone differs by one base, so this may be a read error. The chain couples TRBV27 to TRBJ2-7; TRBD1 is a possible D gene (5 bases). CDR1 MNHEY and CDR2 SMNVEV come from the germline V gene (reference sequence). The CDR3 covers 14 residues. The CDR3 DNA is TGTGGCAGCAGTGCCTCCGCCCAGGGCTACGAGCAGTACTTC. Translating gives CGSSASAQGYEQYF.

In its sample, this clonotype was seen many times. V and J are TRBV12-3 or TRBV12-4 and TRBJ2-7, with D possibly being TRBD2 (5 bases). The CDR3 sequence is 13 residues long. The germline V and J ends were trimmed by 5 bases and 3 bases, with 11 bases remaining between them. CDR3: CASSTRTGYEQYF. In nucleotides, the CDR3 is TGTGCCAGCAGTACCCGGACTGGCTACGAGCAGTACTTC.